The present T cell receptor (beta chain) was sequenced within a study of OX40 agonist ivuxolimab in advanced cancers. Notes on the research overall: Ivuxolimab, which targeted the costimulatory receptor OX40 (CD134), was an agonistic, fully human IgG2 monoclonal antibody. Intravenous ivuxolimab was administered to patients every 2 weeks at six dose levels: 0.01, 0.1, 0.3, 1.5, 3 and 10 mg/kg. Of the approximately 50 patients in dose escalation, about 20 had hepatocellular carcinoma, some 15 had melanoma, 9 had renal cell carcinoma and 9 had head and neck cancer. In the dose-escalation cohort, 82.7% of patients were male, and the mean age was around 60 years, with a range of roughly 23 to 85. Patients were allowed to have had prior anti-PD-1, anti-PD-L1 or anti-CTLA-4 therapy, and around 37% of the dose-escalation patients had previously received checkpoint inhibitors. Partial responses occurred in three dose-escalation patients: two with cutaneous melanoma and one with hepatocellular carcinoma. Peripheral TCRbeta sequencing aimed to test whether ivuxolimab altered TCR sequence diversity and caused clonal T-cell expansion. The paper covers the monotherapy dose-escalation part of the phase I ivuxolimab trial, which included N = 52 patients.

Patients with a history of autoimmune disease or receiving systemic immunosuppression were excluded from the trial. Peripheral blood for TCR sequencing was drawn from every dose cohort at baseline, at cycle 4 day 1 and at cycle 7 day 1. Samples were obtained from an open-label, multicenter, first-in-human phase I dose-escalation trial of ivuxolimab. Adults with locally advanced or metastatic head and neck squamous cell, hepatocellular, melanoma or renal cell carcinoma were enrolled in the trial. Before TCR sequencing, CD4+ T cells and CD8+ T cells from peripheral blood were sorted into separate populations. Findings and caveats that apply to the study as a whole: The antigen specificity of the clonally expanded peripheral T cells was not determined. Low levels of normalized T-cell clonal expansion were also seen in some nonresponding patients. Clonal expansion of both CD4+ and CD8+ blood T cells was observed from baseline to week 6 at doses 0.1 to 3.0 mg/kg. In partial responders in the 0.1-3.0 mg/kg groups, normalized peripheral clonal expansion was found to be among the lowest, especially among CD8+ T cells. After ivuxolimab, CD8+ T cells had more expanded clones than CD4+ T cells on average.

For sequencing of the TCRbeta CDR3 region, genomic DNA was extracted from the sorted cells. The immunoSEQ Assay was used for sequencing of TCRbeta CDR3 regions. TCRdb limited this immuneACCESS table to in-frame rearrangements with V and J called. A share of clones is missing; checked studies link under half to unresolved V genes, and the rest is unexplained. In all, the sample holds approximately 98,000 clones, and 85% to 95% of those were seen once. The top ten constitute over 0.6% of the sample. V is pared back by 5 bases and J by 0 bases, with 11 bases lying between the germline termini. The CDR3, from cysteine to phenylalanine, totals 15 residues. The read is trimmed to its CDR3 DNA, 45 bases read in frame from base 1. Based on the germline V gene, the CDR1 and CDR2 sequences are SGHTA and FQGNSA. As to this clone: Its antigen remains undetermined. Base-call qualities are not available, and no considerably larger clone is one nucleotide away.

The sample here was CD4+ or CD8+ T cells sorted from blood, taken in a trial of the OX40 agonist ivuxolimab. The TCR was taken from an adult with an advanced solid tumor such as melanoma, head and neck, liver or kidney cancer. The rearranged chain carries TRBV7-2 and TRBJ2-1, with no reliable assignment of the D segment. The CDR3 corresponds to CASSPDHLSYNEQFF. Read as DNA, the sequence is TGTGCCAGCAGCCCGGACCATCTCTCCTACAATGAGCAGTTCTTC.